This passage covers 26 T cell receptor beta chains from one sample sequenced in a study of blood T cell repertoires in COVID-19. Produced via immunoSEQ multiplex PCR; TCRdb's table is partial and in-frame only. This sample has around 100,000 clones, with about 86% found just once. Sequences were obtained from peripheral blood. These TCRs come from a human donor in a cohort sampled during active COVID-19.

V gene TRBV7-2 combines with J gene TRBJ2-7, with 15 positions matching TRBD2. Germline assignment: CDR1 SGHTA and CDR2 FQGNSA. This CDR3 has 19 residues. The ends lost 2 bases at V and 2 bases at J; junction bases unmatched: 10. CDR3 DNA: TGTGCCAGCAGCTTATCTGTGGGACTAGCGGGGGGTGTCACCTACGAGCAGTACTTC. It yields the protein CASSLSVGLAGGVTYEQYF.

This rearrangement joins TRBV11-2 to TRBJ2-7; 7 bases match TRBD2. Germline V gives CDR1 SGHAT, CDR2 FQNNGV. The CDR3 runs to 17 residues. V shed 5 bases, J shed 2 bases, and the junction held 15 bases outside the gene matches. CDR3 residues: CASSRGVSGPFTYEQYF. Here the CDR3 DNA reads TGTGCCAGCAGCCGGGGGGTTAGCGGTCCTTTCACCTACGAGCAGTACTTC.

The chain carries TRBV5-4 and TRBJ2-3; 16 positions match TRBD2. CDR3 size: 18 residues. CDR1 and CDR2 (germline): SGHNT, YYREEE (reference sequence). Unmatched junction bases numbered 6, after V lost 3 bases and J lost 2 bases. Here the CDR3 reads CASSSGTSGGALTDTQYF. CDR3 bases: TGTGCCAGCAGCTCAGGGACTAGCGGGGGGGCCCTCACAGATACGCAGTATTTT.

The rearrangement uses TRBV15 and TRBJ1-2, with D perhaps matching TRBD1 (5 bases). V lost 0 bases, J lost 8 bases, and 7 bases lay in between. Germline lookup yields CDR1 LNHNV and CDR2 YYDKDF (reference sequence). The CDR3 loop spans 12 amino acids. The CDR3 sequence: CATSRDRGGYTF. The DNA for the CDR3 is TGTGCCACCAGCAGAGATCGGGGGGGCTACACCTTC.

The chain uses TRBV10-2 and TRBJ2-7; 7 bases line up with TRBD1. Germline V lookup: CDR1 WSHSY, CDR2 SAAADI. The V and J ends lost 6 bases and 4 bases, in that order; junction bases with no gene match: 12. There are 15 residues in the CDR3. The CDR3 DNA follows: TGCGCCAGCAGAGACAGGGATTCGGGCGGTTACGAGCAGTACTTC. Residues: CASRDRDSGGYEQYF.

J is TRBJ1-1 and V is TRBV20-1; no firm D call. The CDR3 runs to 11 residues. V was cut by 6 bases and J by 2 bases, with 7 bases left in between. The germline gives CDR1 DFQATT, CDR2 SNEGSKA (reference sequence). The CDR3 loop reads CSAEYNTEAFF. For the CDR3, the DNA is TGCAGTGCCGAGTATAACACTGAAGCTTTCTTT.

The CDR3 DNA reads TGTGCCAGCAGTGAACTAGGAGATGGGTTAAATGAGCAGTTCTTC. Protein sequence: CASSELGDGLNEQFF. J is TRBJ2-1 and V is TRBV6-1; unclear D gene. V lost 2 bases to trimming and J lost 7 bases, with 15 bases between them. The CDR3 totals 15 residues. Per the germline V gene, CDR1 is MNHNS and CDR2 is SASEGT.

V gene TRBV18 combines with J gene TRBJ2-1; 9 bases are a match to TRBD1. J was trimmed by 7 bases and V by 4 bases; bases with no gene match: 2. The V gene's germline CDR1 is KGHSH and CDR2 LQKENI. This CDR3 contains 13 residues. The CDR3 protein is CASSRQGGNEQFF. The CDR3 DNA reads as TGTGCCAGCTCACGACAGGGGGGGAATGAGCAGTTCTTC.

The chain joins TRBV9 to TRBJ2-3; 8 bases match TRBD2. The length of the CDR3 is 13 residues. The V and J ends lost 4 bases and 5 bases, in that order; junction bases with no gene match: 3. CDR1 is SGDLS and CDR2 is YYNGEE in the germline V gene. DNA for the CDR3: TGTGCCAGCAGCTTAGCGGGGTTAGATACGCAGTATTTT. The encoded protein is CASSLAGLDTQYF.

The chain links TRBV5-5 to TRBJ1-5; 8 bases fit TRBD1. Unmatched junction bases numbered 1, after V lost 5 bases and J lost 3 bases. This CDR3 contains 13 residues. Germline loops: CDR1 SGHKS, CDR2 YYEKEE (reference sequence). CDR3 residues: CASRTGDNQPQHF. The CDR3 DNA is TGTGCCAGCAGGACAGGGGACAATCAGCCCCAGCATTTT.

This clone was seen a few times. V usage is TRBV7-8 and J usage is TRBJ1-5, with a weak D call TRBD1 (6 bases). The CDR3 runs to 15 residues. V lost 6 bases to trimming and J lost 1 base, with 13 bases between them. Looked up from germline, CDR1 is SGHVS and CDR2 is FQNEAQ. In DNA form, the CDR3 reads TGTGCCAGCAGTCCAAGGGGGGGGAGCAATCAGCCCCAGCATTTT. It is translated as CASSPRGGSNQPQHF.

This chain connects TRBV2 to TRBJ1-6, with TRBD1 identical over 7 bases. Losses at the gene ends were 5 bases for V and 5 bases for J; bases not matched to a gene: 6. The CDR3 runs 15 residues. The germline gives CDR1 SNHLY, CDR2 FYNNEI. The CDR3 nucleotides read TGTGCCAGCAGTCTTGAGACAGGGAATAATTCACCCCTCCACTTT. Its translation: CASSLETGNNSPLHF. The full variable domain, in which reference TRBV2 and TRBJ1-6 provide the parts outside the CDR3, is EPEVTQTPSHQVTQMGQEVILRCVPISNHLYFYWYRQILGQKVEFLVSFYNNEISEKSEIFDDQFSVERPDGSNFTLKIRSTKLEDSAMYFCASSLETGNNSPLHFGNGTRLTVT.

This chain uses TRBV6-4 with TRBJ1-6; D is ambiguous. CDR3 length equals 18 residues. V lost 2 bases and J 7 bases, leaving 21 bases between the germline ends. Germline lookup yields CDR1 MRHNA and CDR2 SNTAGT. CDR3: CASSDGPPRPQKNSPLHF. CDR3 DNA sequence: TGTGCCAGCAGTGACGGGCCCCCAAGGCCCCAGAAAAATTCACCCCTCCACTTT.

In its sample, this clone was seen a few times. The genes are TRBV6-2 or TRBV6-3 and TRBJ2-7; 11 positions match TRBD2. From germline, CDR1 is MNHEY and CDR2 SVGEGT. The junction had 4 bases not matched to a gene; V was cut back by 6 bases and J by 0 bases. There are 15 residues in the CDR3. CDR3 sequence (DNA): TGTGCCAGCAGCACCACTAGCGGGAGCTCCTACGAGCAGTACTTC. Its translation is CASSTTSGSSYEQYF.

This clone showed up just a few times. This chain connects TRBV6-2 or TRBV6-3 to TRBJ1-5; D gene ambiguous. CDR3 length: 16 amino acids. The germline gives CDR1 MNHEY, CDR2 SVGEGT. V gave up 2 bases and J gave up 1 base, with 12 bases separating them. CDR3 amino acids: CASSYGEAWSNQPQHF. Written as DNA, the CDR3 is TGTGCCAGCAGTTACGGCGAGGCTTGGAGCAATCAGCCCCAGCATTTT.

This chain uses TRBV2 with TRBJ1-5; D is undetermined. Looked up from germline, CDR1 is SNHLY and CDR2 is FYNNEI. This CDR3 contains 13 residues. The V and J ends lost 10 bases and 2 bases respectively, with 12 bases between them. CDR3 residues: CAIGSEGNQPQHF. CDR3 sequence (DNA): TGTGCCATAGGGAGTGAGGGCAATCAGCCCCAGCATTTT.

CDR3 loop: CASSHGAGVPQGADQFF. The CDR3 nucleotides are TGTGCCAGCAGCCACGGGGCGGGGGTGCCTCAGGGGGCGGACCAGTTCTTC. V usage is TRBV3-1 (or the pseudogene TRBV3-2) and J usage is TRBJ2-1; a possible D gene is TRBD1 (8 bases). This CDR3 has 17 amino acids. Trimming cost V 3 bases and J 13 bases, with 28 bases left between them. Per germline, CDR1 LGHDT and CDR2 YNNKEL (reference sequence).

This chain joins TRBV27 and TRBJ1-2, with 8 nucleotides matching TRBD1. CDR3 size: 14 residues. V lost 2 bases and J lost 8; bases outside the gene matches: 7. Germline CDR1 MNHEY, CDR2 SMNVEV (reference sequence). CDR3 DNA sequence: TGTGCCAGCAGTTTAACGCAGGGGGCGCGAGGCTACACCTTC. Translated, it gives CASSLTQGARGYTF.

DNA for the CDR3: TGTGCCAGCAGCTTTTTTCCCGGGGGCAATCAGCCCCAGCATTTT. It yields the protein CASSFFPGGNQPQHF. The V call is TRBV5-8, the J call TRBJ1-5; D gene unclear. The length of the CDR3 is 15 residues. Trimming took 2 bases from V and 2 from J, leaving 11 bases between them. CDR1 and CDR2 from the germline V gene are SGHTS and YDEGEE.

This chain connects TRBV30 to TRBJ1-1; 7 nucleotides align to TRBD1. Germline V gene sequence: CDR1 GTSNPN, CDR2 SVGIG (reference sequence). Trimming removed 2 bases from V and 2 bases from J; junction bases left unmatched: 11. The CDR3 consists of 16 residues. CDR3 DNA: TGTGCCTGGAGTATAAGGACAGGCGTACTTAACACTGAAGCTTTCTTT. Translating it yields CAWSIRTGVLNTEAFF.

V gene TRBV9 combines with J gene TRBJ2-3; no clear D. The CDR3 sequence is 17 residues long. Germline V gives CDR1 SGDLS, CDR2 YYNGEE. Trimming took off 0 bases at V and 1 base at J, with 15 bases between the two ends. Here the CDR3 DNA reads TGTGCCAGCAGCGTAGGTACCACTCCAGGTCGCACAGATACGCAGTATTTT. Amino acid sequence: CASSVGTTPGRTDTQYF.

CDR3 sequence (DNA): TGTGCCAGCAGCCTCCGGACTAGCGGGGGGGACGATGAGCAGTTCTTC. It yields the protein CASSLRTSGGDDEQFF. The rearrangement joins TRBV3-1 (or the pseudogene TRBV3-2) to TRBJ2-1, with 15 positions matching TRBD2. V shed 4 bases and J 8 bases; nucleotides not matched to a gene: 6. Germline CDR1 and CDR2: LGHDT and YNNKEL (reference sequence). The CDR3 loop spans 16 amino acids.

V is TRBV19 and J is TRBJ2-6; TRBD1 is a possible D gene (5 bases). The V end lost 5 bases, the J end lost 4 bases, and 12 bases lay between the germline ends. The CDR3 consists of 15 residues. Germline loops: CDR1 LNHDA, CDR2 SQIVND (reference sequence). The CDR3 loop reads CASSLQGTGANVLTF. CDR3 nucleotide sequence: TGTGCCAGTAGTCTGCAGGGAACAGGGGCCAACGTCCTGACTTTC.

The chain recombines TRBV4-1 with TRBJ1-4; possibly TRBD1 for D (5 bases). The CDR3 is 14 residues long. V was shortened by 5 bases and J by 4 bases, with 11 bases between the two germline ends. Germline CDR1 reads MGHRA; CDR2 reads YSYEKL. CDR3 DNA sequence: TGCGCCAGCAGCTTCTTAGGGGTTAATGAAAAACTGTTTTTT. It translates to CASSFLGVNEKLFF.

J is TRBJ2-1 and V is TRBV5-1, with 8 bases lining up with TRBD2. Germline trimming cut 0 bases from V and 9 bases from J; bases unmatched to any gene: 17. This CDR3 is built from 18 residues. Germline values: CDR1 SGHRS, CDR2 YFSETQ. CDR3 in amino acids: CASSLGLVAGGGASEQFF. CDR3 sequence (DNA): TGCGCCAGCAGCTTGGGCCTCGTGGCGGGGGGAGGGGCAAGTGAGCAGTTCTTC.

This rearrangement joins TRBV6-5 to TRBJ2-1; 10 nucleotides agree with TRBD2. Losses at the gene ends were 0 bases for V and 7 bases for J; bases not matched to a gene: 3. In germline, CDR1 is MNHEY, CDR2 SVGAGI. The CDR3 extends over 15 amino acids. DNA of the CDR3: TGTGCCAGCAGTTACTCCAGCGGGGGGGCAAATGAGCAGTTCTTC. It encodes CASSYSSGGANEQFF.